Following are 2 T cell receptor beta chains from one sample sequenced in a study of vaccination effects on CD4 cells after COVID-19. Expansion with viral peptide pools was applied to antigen-specific CD4+ T cells by the ViraFEST assay prior to sequencing. The culture ran for approximately nine days before CD4+ T cells were isolated. Negative nucleocapsid antibody tests before and after vaccination confirmed no previous SARS-CoV-2 infection. Assay used: immunoSEQ multiplex PCR; TCRdb lists only in-frame clones, some missing. This sample yields about 41,000 clones, of which around 67% are seen a single time; about a quarter belongs to the top ten. These TCRs are of unknown antigen specificity. Material: CD4+ T cells from PBMCs cultured with HCoV-OC43 spike peptides, obtained before COVID-19 vaccination. As to subset: HCoV-OC43 spike overlapping peptide pool stimulation. These receptors originate from a human donor who received a COVID-19 vaccine.

The genes are TRBV6-1 and TRBJ1-2; the D is unclear. The CDR3 consists of 13 residues. With 7 bases removed from V and 2 bases from J, the gap between germline ends came to 11 bases. Germline V gives CDR1 MNHNS, CDR2 SASEGT. The CDR3 is CASKLTQNYGYTF. DNA of the CDR3: TGTGCCAGCAAACTGACACAGAACTATGGCTACACCTTC.

The genes are TRBV20-1 and TRBJ2-5; D gene uncertain. Trimming cost V 6 bases and J 7 bases, with 12 bases left between them. Germline CDR1 is DFQATT and CDR2 is SNEGSKA (reference sequence). This CDR3 spans 11 amino acids. The CDR3 coding sequence is TGCAGTGCCTTAGCCTTCGGGACCCAGTACTTC. Its protein product is CSALAFGTQYF.